The rows below give T cell receptor beta chains drawn from one sample of a study of identical twins. MiXCR, applied by TCRdb to the 5' RACE reads, yields one record per CDR3 protein. The table records around 1.7 million distinct CDR3 sequences, 32% of them present only once. Sequences were obtained from cord blood. The receptors were sampled from a newborn girl in good health. Both conserved end residues are part of each CDR3. The D gene is left open where the match is weak. Expanded clones get a size class; other rows say once, few or many, or leave the size out.

>TRBD1|-|TRBV5-1|TRBJ1-3
TGCGCCAGCAGCTTCGGAGACAGGGCTGGAAACACCATATATTTT
CASSFGDRAGNTIYF
>-|-|TRBV20-1|TRBJ2-2
TGCAGTGCTAGCGCGTGGGCGGACTCGAACACCGGGGAGCTGTTTTTT
CSASAWADSNTGELFF
>-|-|TRBV10-3|TRBJ1-1
TGTGCCACCAGTGCGATGGAGAACACTGAAGCTTTCTTT
CATSAMENTEAFF
>TRBD1|-|TRBV24-1|TRBJ2-7
TGTGCCACCAGTGAGTCCTCTGGGACAGGGTTTAACGAGCAGTACTTC
CATSESSGTGFNEQYF
>TRBD2|few|TRBV20-1|TRBJ2-7
TGCAGTGCTCCGAGGACTAGCGATCCCTACGAGCAGTACTTC
CSAPRTSDPYEQYF
>TRBD1|-|TRBV28|TRBJ2-7
TGTGCCATCCTACGGACAGGGGGCCCCTACGAGCAGTACTTC
CAILRTGGPYEQYF
>-|few|TRBV6-5|TRBJ1-1
TGTGCCAGCAGTTACTCCCGGTTTGGTCCCACTGAAGCTTTCTTT
CASSYSRFGPTEAFF
>TRBD1|few|TRBV6-5|TRBJ2-3
TGTGCCAGCAGTTACCGGACAGGCCAGGGGACAGATACGCAGTATTTT
CASSYRTGQGTDTQYF
>TRBD2|-|TRBV24-1|TRBJ2-3
TGTGCCACCTCTGGGACTAGCGTCGGAGATACGCAGTATTTT
CATSGTSVGDTQYF
>-|few|TRBV4-2|TRBJ1-1
TGTGCCAGCAGCCCCGCTACGACGGTGAACACTGAAGCTTTCTTT
CASSPATTVNTEAFF
>TRBD1|-|TRBV5-1|TRBJ1-3
TGCGCCAGCAGCGCCCCACAGGGGACTGGAAACACCATATATTTT
CASSAPQGTGNTIYF
>TRBD2|-|TRBV20-1|TRBJ2-1
TGCAGTGCTACACTACTAGCGGGAGGCCACAATGAGCAGTTCTTC
CSATLLAGGHNEQFF
>-|-|TRBV25-1|TRBJ2-7
TGTGCCTGCGCCGGGACACAGGGCGGCAATGAGCAGTACTTC
CACAGTQGGNEQYF
>-|-|TRBV2|TRBJ2-5
TGTGCCAGCAGTGGATCTGACACAAGAATAGAGACCCAGTACTTC
CASSGSDTRIETQYF
>-|few|TRBV20-1|TRBJ2-7
TGTAGTGCTAGTCTCGATAAAGGCGAGCAGTACTTC
CSASLDKGEQYF
>-|-|TRBV5-1|TRBJ2-1
TGCGCCAGCAGCCTAGGTGGCCAAGTGACCTACAATGAGCAGTTCTTC
CASSLGGQVTYNEQFF
>-|few|TRBV6-2/TRBV6-3|TRBJ2-7
TGTGCCAGCAGCAGATATCTGATATCGGACTACGAGCAGTACTTC
CASSRYLISDYEQYF
>TRBD2|-|TRBV27|TRBJ2-1
TGTGCCAGCAGTCGGACTAGCGGGAGGGTATATGAGCAGTTCTTC
CASSRTSGRVYEQFF
>-|many|TRBV3-1|TRBJ2-1
TGTGCCAGCAGCCAAGCGACAGCCTGGAATGAGCAGTTCTTC
CASSQATAWNEQFF
>-|many|TRBV9|TRBJ2-3
TGTGCCAGCAGCGTAGTGGGAGATACGCAGTATTTT
CASSVVGDTQYF
>-|-|TRBV12-3/TRBV12-4|TRBJ1-6
TGTGCCAGCAGTTTTAGTGGGGCTCGGGTAAAGAATTCACCCCTCCACTTT
CASSFSGARVKNSPLHF
>TRBD1|-|TRBV24-1|TRBJ2-7
TGTGCCACCAGTGATAACCCCTCCGGGACAGGACCTTACAATGAGCAGTACTTC
CATSDNPSGTGPYNEQYF
>-|-|TRBV18|TRBJ2-3
TGTGCCAGCTCACCCAGGAAGGTAGATACGCAGTATTTT
CASSPRKVDTQYF
>TRBD2|many|TRBV12-3/TRBV12-4|TRBJ2-7
TGTGCCAGCAGTTTACAGGGGACTAGCGGGAGCGAGCAGTACTTC
CASSLQGTSGSEQYF
>TRBD2|few|TRBV14|TRBJ2-1
TGTGCCAGCAGCGTACGACTAGCGGGACCGTTCAATGAGCAGTTCTTC
CASSVRLAGPFNEQFF
>-|-|TRBV2|TRBJ2-3
TGTGCCAGCACCGAAAGGGGGGTGGGGGGCACGGATACGCAGTATTTT
CASTERGVGGTDTQYF
>-|few|TRBV5-6|TRBJ2-1
TGTGCCAGCAGCTTTGGTGGGAACCATGAGCAGTTCTTC
CASSFGGNHEQFF